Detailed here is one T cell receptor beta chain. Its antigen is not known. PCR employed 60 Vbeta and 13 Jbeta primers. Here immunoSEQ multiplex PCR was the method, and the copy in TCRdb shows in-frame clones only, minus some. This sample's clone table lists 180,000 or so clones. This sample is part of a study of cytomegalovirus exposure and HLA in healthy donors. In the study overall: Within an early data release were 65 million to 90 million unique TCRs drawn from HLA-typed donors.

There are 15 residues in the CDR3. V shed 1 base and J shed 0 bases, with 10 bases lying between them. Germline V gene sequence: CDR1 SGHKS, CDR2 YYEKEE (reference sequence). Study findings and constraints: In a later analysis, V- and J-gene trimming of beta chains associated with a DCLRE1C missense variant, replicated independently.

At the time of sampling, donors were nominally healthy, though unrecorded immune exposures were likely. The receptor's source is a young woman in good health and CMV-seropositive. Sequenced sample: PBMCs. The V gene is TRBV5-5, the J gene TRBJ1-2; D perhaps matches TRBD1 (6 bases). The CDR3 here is CASSLSPGANYGYTF. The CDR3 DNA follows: TGTGCCAGCAGCTTGTCCCCAGGGGCTAACTATGGCTACACCTTC.